The entry below gives a single T cell receptor (beta chain) sequence along with its context. Here immunoSEQ multiplex PCR was the method, and the copy in TCRdb shows in-frame clones only, minus some. Among over 55,000 clones, around 88% were seen once, and the ten largest hold 4.5% to 6%. This entry belongs to a study of technical replicates of blood from a handful of donors. Germline V gene data show CDR1 as SNHLY and CDR2 as FYNNEI. V trimming: 2 bases; J trimming: 4 bases; junction bases outside the gene matches: 6. The CDR3 has 15 residues. The receptor's source is a human donor in good health. Some clones in this sample may be carry-over from other donors' samples. The specimen sequenced was PBMCs. J is TRBJ2-5 and V is TRBV2; the match to TRBD1 covers 8 bases. The CDR3 DNA is TGTGCCAGCAGTGAATGGTACAGGGGGTCAGAGACCCAGTACTTC. Encoded protein: CASSEWYRGSETQYF.